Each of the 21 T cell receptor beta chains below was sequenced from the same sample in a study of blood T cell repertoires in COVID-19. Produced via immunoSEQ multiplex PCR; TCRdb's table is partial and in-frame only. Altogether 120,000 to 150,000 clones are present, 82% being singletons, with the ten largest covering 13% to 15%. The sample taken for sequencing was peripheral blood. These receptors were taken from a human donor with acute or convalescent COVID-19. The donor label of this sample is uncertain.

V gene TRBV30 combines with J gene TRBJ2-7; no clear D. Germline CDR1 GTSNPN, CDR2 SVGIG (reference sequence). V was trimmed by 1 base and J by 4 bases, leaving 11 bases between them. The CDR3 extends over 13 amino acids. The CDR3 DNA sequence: TGTGCCTGGAGTGCCCGTAGCCCTTACGAGCAGTACTTC. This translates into CAWSARSPYEQYF.

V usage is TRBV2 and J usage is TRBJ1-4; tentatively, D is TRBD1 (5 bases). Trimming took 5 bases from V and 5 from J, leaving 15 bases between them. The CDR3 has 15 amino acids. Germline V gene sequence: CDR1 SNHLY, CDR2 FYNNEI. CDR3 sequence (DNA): TGTGCCAGCAGTCCTCCGGGGAGGGGCAATGAAAAACTGTTTTTT. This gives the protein CASSPPGRGNEKLFF.

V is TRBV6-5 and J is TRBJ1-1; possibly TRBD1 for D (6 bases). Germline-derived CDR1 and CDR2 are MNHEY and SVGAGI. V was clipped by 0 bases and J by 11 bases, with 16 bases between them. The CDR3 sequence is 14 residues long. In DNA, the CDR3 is TGTGCCAGCAGTTACTCGAGACTCAGGGGATACGCTTTCTTT. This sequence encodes CASSYSRLRGYAFF.

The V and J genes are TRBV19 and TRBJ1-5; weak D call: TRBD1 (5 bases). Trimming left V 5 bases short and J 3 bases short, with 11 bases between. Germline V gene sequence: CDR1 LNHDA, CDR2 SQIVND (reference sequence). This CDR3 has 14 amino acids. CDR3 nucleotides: TGTGCCAGTAGTGCGGGACTTTACAATCAGCCCCAGCATTTT. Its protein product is CASSAGLYNQPQHF.

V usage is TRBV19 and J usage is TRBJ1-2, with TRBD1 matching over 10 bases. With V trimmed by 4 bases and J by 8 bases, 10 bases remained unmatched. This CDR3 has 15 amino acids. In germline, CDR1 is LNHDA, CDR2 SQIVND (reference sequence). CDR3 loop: CASSTYDRGRGGYTF. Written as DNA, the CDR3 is TGTGCCAGTAGTACTTATGACAGGGGGCGAGGCGGCTACACCTTC.

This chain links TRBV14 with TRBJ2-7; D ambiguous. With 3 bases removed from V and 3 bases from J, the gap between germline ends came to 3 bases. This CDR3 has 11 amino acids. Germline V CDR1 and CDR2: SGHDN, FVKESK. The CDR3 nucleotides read TGTGCCAGCAGCCACAACTACGAGCAGTACTTC. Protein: CASSHNYEQYF.

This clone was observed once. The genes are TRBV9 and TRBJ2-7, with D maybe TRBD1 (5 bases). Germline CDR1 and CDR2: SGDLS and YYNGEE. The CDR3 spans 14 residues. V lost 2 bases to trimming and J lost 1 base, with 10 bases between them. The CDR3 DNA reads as TGTGCCAGCAGCGTTTCAGGGAAGTCCTACGAGCAGTACTTC. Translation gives CASSVSGKSYEQYF. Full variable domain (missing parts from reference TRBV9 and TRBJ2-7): DSGVTQTPKHLITATGQRVTLRCSPRSGDLSVYWYQQSLDQGLQFLIQYYNGEERAKGNILERFSAQQFPDLHSELNLSSLELGDSALYFCASSVSGKSYEQYFGPGTRLTVT.

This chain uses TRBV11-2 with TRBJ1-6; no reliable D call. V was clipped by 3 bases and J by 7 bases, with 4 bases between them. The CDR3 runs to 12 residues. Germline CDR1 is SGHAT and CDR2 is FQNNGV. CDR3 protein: CASSLTNSPLHF. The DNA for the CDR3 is TGTGCCAGCAGCTTGACAAATTCACCCCTCCACTTT.

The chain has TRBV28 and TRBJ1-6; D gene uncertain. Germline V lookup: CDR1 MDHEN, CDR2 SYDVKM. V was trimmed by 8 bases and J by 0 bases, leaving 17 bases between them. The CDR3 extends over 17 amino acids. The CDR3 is CASGPARGVSYNSPLHF. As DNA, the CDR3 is TGTGCCAGCGGCCCCGCTCGAGGTGTCTCCTATAATTCACCCCTCCACTTT.

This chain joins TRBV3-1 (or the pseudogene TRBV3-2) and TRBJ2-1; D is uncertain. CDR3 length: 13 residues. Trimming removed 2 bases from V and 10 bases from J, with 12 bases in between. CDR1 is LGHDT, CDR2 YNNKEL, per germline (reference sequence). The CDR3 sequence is CASSQLAISEQFF. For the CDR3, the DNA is TGTGCCAGCAGCCAACTTGCGATTTCGGAGCAGTTCTTC.

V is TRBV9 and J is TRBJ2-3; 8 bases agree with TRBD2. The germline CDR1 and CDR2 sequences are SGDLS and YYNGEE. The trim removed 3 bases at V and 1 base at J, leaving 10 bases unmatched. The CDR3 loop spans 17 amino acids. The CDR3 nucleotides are TGTGCCAGCAGCGAGAGAGGCGGGGGGCGGGGCACAGATACGCAGTATTTT. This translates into CASSERGGGRGTDTQYF.

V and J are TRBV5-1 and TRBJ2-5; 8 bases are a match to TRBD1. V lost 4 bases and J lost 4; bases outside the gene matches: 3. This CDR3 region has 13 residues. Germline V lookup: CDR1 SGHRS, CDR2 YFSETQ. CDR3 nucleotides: TGCGCCAGCAGCGGACAGGGCGGAGAGACCCAGTACTTC. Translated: CASSGQGGETQYF.

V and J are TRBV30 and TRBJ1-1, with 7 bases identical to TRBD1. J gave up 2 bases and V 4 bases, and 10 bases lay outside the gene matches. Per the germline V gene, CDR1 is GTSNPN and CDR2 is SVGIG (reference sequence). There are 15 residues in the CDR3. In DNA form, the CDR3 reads TGTGCCTGGATCCCTAGTAGGACAGGCAACACTGAAGCTTTCTTT. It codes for CAWIPSRTGNTEAFF.

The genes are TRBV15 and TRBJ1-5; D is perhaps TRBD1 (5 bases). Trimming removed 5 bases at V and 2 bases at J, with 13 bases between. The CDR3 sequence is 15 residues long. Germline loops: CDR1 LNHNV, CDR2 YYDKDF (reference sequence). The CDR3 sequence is CATSPREVGNQPQHF. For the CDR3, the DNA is TGTGCCACCAGCCCCAGGGAGGTGGGCAATCAGCCCCAGCATTTT.

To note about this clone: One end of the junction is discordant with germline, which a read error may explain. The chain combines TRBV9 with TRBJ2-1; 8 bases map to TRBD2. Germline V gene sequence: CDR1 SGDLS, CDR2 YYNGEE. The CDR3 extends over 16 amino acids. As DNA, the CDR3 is TGTGCCAACAGCCCTTTAGCGGGGAAGGCATACAATGAGCAGTTCTTC. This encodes CANSPLAGKAYNEQFF.

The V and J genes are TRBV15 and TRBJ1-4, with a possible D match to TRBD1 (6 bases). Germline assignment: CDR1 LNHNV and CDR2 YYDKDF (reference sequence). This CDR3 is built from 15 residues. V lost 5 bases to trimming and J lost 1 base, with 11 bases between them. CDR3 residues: CATSGDRRTNEKLFF. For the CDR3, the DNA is TGTGCCACCAGCGGTGACAGGAGAACTAATGAAAAACTGTTTTTT.

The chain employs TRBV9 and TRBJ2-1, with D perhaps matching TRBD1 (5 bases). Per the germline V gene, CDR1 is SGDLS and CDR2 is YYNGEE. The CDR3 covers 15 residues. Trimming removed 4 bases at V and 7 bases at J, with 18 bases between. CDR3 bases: TGTGCCAGCAGCCAGAGAGTAGGGCAGGGAAATGAGCAGTTCTTC. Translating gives CASSQRVGQGNEQFF. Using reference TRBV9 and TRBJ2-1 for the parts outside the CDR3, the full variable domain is DSGVTQTPKHLITATGQRVTLRCSPRSGDLSVYWYQQSLDQGLQFLIQYYNGEERAKGNILERFSAQQFPDLHSELNLSSLELGDSALYFCASSQRVGQGNEQFFGPGTRLTVL.

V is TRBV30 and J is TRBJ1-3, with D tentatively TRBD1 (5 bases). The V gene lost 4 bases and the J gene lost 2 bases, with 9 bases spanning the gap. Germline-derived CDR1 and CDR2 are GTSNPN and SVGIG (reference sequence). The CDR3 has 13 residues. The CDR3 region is CAWMPGAGNTIYF. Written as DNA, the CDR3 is TGTGCCTGGATGCCGGGGGCTGGAAACACCATATATTTT.

CDR3 sequence: CASSERGLAREKLFF. The CDR3 DNA reads as TGTGCCAGCAGTGAGAGAGGACTGGCTCGGGAAAAACTGTTTTTT. The chain carries TRBV6-4 and TRBJ1-4; D not resolved. CDR3 length equals 15 residues. V lost 3 bases, J lost 8 bases, and 16 bases lay in between. Germline V gene lookup returns CDR1 MRHNA and CDR2 SNTAGT.

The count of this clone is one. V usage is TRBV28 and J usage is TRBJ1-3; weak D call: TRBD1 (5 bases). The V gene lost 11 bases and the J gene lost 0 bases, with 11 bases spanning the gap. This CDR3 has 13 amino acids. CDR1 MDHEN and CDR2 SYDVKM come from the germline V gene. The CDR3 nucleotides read TGTGCCTGGGGGGGAGACTCTGGAAACACCATATATTTT. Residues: CAWGGDSGNTIYF.

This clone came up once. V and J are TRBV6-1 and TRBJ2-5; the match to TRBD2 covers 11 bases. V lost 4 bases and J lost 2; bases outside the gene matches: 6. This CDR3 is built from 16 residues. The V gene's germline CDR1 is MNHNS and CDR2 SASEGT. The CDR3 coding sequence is TGTGCCAGCAGTGTTGGGCTAGCGGGGGGTCAAGAGACCCAGTACTTC. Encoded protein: CASSVGLAGGQETQYF.